This T cell receptor (beta chain) appears in the sequencing data of a study of metastatic and nonmetastatic thyroid tumors. Study summary: Comparative analysis of repertoires was undertaken across blood and tumor or nodule tissue obtained from malignant and benign thyroid patients.

By its share, this clone is medium-sized. The antigen remains undetermined. The CDR3 runs to 14 residues. Germline V CDR1 and CDR2: MNHNS, SASEGT. V gave up 5 bases and J gave up 0 bases, with 10 bases separating them. Among the patients, none had received any treatment before thyroid surgery. Authors' analysis steps: The study's classifier, a distant-metastasis tool for papillary thyroid cancer, was built using CDR3 differences across clinicopathological groups. TCRdb re-processed the PCR reads through MiXCR. TCRdb, rather than the study authors, made the V and J calls. The repertoire holds 13,000 to 15,000 clones, about 29% seen once, with 3.9% in the top ten. Study conclusions and caveats: Relative to benign nodules, malignant thyroid tumors were reportedly characterized by significantly elevated TCR beta diversity in blood and tumor.

Source material: blood. The source of this sequence is a female donor with papillary thyroid cancer or a benign thyroid nodule (not recorded which). Some clones in this sample may be carry-over from other donors' samples. This rearrangement joins TRBV6-1 to TRBJ1-1; D is perhaps TRBD1 (5 bases). In DNA, the CDR3 is TGTGCCAGCAGTCTCGGGACGGTGAACACTGAAGCTTTCTTT. Translated: CASSLGTVNTEAFF.